The entry that follows covers one TCR beta chain sequence. These data come from a study of T cell changes during pregnancy in multiple sclerosis. Method: immunoSEQ multiplex PCR; TCRdb's copy keeps in-frame clones and lacks some. The sample yields over 70,000 clones, 90% to 95% seen once. The CDR3 sequence is 14 residues long. Germline assignment: CDR1 SEHNR and CDR2 FQNEAQ (reference sequence). The V and J ends lost 5 bases and 5 bases, in that order; junction bases with no gene match: 6. Sequencing used peripheral blood, obtained in the first trimester of pregnancy. The chain recombines TRBV7-9 with TRBJ1-1, with 9 positions matching TRBD1. This TCR derives from a female donor with multiple sclerosis, enrolled in a pregnancy study. CDR3 DNA sequence: TGTGCCAGCAGCACCCGGACAGGGGCGACTGAAGCTTTCTTT. Protein product: CASSTRTGATEAFF.